One and the same sample provided the 30 T cell receptor beta chains below, sequenced in a study of lymphopenia after photon versus proton radiotherapy. The data were produced by immunoSEQ multiplex PCR, yet TCRdb's version contains in-frame clones alone and is incomplete. The sample includes 150,000 or so clones, 80% to 90% seen only once; the top ten take about 4.7%. This material consisted of peripheral blood, taken from a patient treated with photon-based radiotherapy. These receptors originate from a man aged 45-65 years with gastric cancer.

The chain links TRBV27 to TRBJ2-2; D perhaps matches TRBD2 (5 bases). The CDR3 sequence is 17 residues long. CDR1 MNHEY and CDR2 SMNVEV come from the germline V gene (reference sequence). V was clipped by 3 bases and J by 4 bases, with 18 bases between them. In nucleotides, the CDR3 is TGTGCCAGCAGTTTTGGCGGGCCCAGAAAGGGCACCGGGGAGCTGTTTTTT. Translation: CASSFGGPRKGTGELFF.

In the case of this clone: Other DNA sequences in this specimen translate into the identical CDR3. V and J are TRBV18 and TRBJ2-2, with D uncertain. Per germline, CDR1 KGHSH and CDR2 LQKENI. The germline V and J ends were trimmed by 0 bases and 0 bases, with 8 bases remaining between them. The CDR3 totals 16 residues. The CDR3 loop reads CASSPPKGTNTGELFF. The CDR3 DNA reads as TGTGCCAGCTCACCACCGAAGGGCACGAACACCGGGGAGCTGTTTTTT.

The chain couples TRBV6-6 to TRBJ1-5; D is ambiguous. Germline V lookup: CDR1 MNHNY, CDR2 SVGAGI (reference sequence). V lost 2 bases, J lost 1 base, and 6 bases lay in between. The CDR3 extends over 14 amino acids. CDR3 in amino acids: CASSYGWSNQPQHF. The CDR3 DNA reads TGTGCCAGCAGTTACGGGTGGAGCAATCAGCCCCAGCATTTT.

The chain has TRBV7-2 and TRBJ2-3; the match to TRBD2 covers 10 bases. Germline lookup yields CDR1 SGHTA and CDR2 FQGNSA. This CDR3 region has 16 residues. V trimming: 5 bases; J trimming: 3 bases; junction bases outside the gene matches: 8. For the CDR3, the DNA is TGTGCCAGCAGCCACGGGCTAGCGGGAGAGACAGATACGCAGTATTTT. Its translation: CASSHGLAGETDTQYF. Filled out from reference TRBV7-2 and TRBJ2-3, the complete variable domain reads GAGVSQSPSNKVTEKGKDVELRCDPISGHTALYWYRQSLGQGLEFLIYFQGNSAPDKSGLPSDRFSAERTGGSVSTLTIQRTQQEDSAVYLCASSHGLAGETDTQYFGPGTRLTVL.

The genes are TRBV27 and TRBJ1-2; no reliable D call. The V end lost 2 bases, the J end lost 0 bases, and 13 bases lay between the germline ends. The germline V gene encodes CDR1 MNHEY and CDR2 SMNVEV (reference sequence). This CDR3 region has 16 residues. The CDR3 DNA sequence: TGTGCCAGCAGTTTAAAACGGACCCAAGCTAACTATGGCTACACCTTC. Translated: CASSLKRTQANYGYTF.

The chain employs TRBV7-2 and TRBJ1-1; D gene uncertain. The CDR3 length is 13 residues. Per the germline V gene, CDR1 is SGHTA and CDR2 is FQGNSA. The germline V and J ends were trimmed by 4 bases and 1 base, with 7 bases remaining between them. In nucleotides, the CDR3 is TGTGCCAGCAGCTCCCAGAGGAACACTGAAGCTTTCTTT. Translating gives CASSSQRNTEAFF.

The chain combines TRBV18 with TRBJ2-5, with D perhaps TRBD1 (6 bases). V gave up 3 bases and J gave up 3 bases, with 23 bases separating them. Germline CDR1 KGHSH, CDR2 LQKENI. This CDR3 contains 18 residues. The CDR3: CASSPKKSGQMVKETQYF. The CDR3 DNA sequence: TGTGCCAGCTCACCGAAAAAATCAGGACAGATGGTAAAAGAGACCCAGTACTTC.

V is TRBV6-1 and J is TRBJ2-2; 8 bases are shared with TRBD2. V gave up 4 bases and J gave up 1 base; unmatched junction bases: 2. Germline V lookup: CDR1 MNHNS, CDR2 SASEGT. The CDR3 has 15 residues. The CDR3 nucleotides are TGTGCCAGCAGTGCGGGACTAGGGAACACCGGGGAGCTGTTTTTT. Translating it yields CASSAGLGNTGELFF.

The chain uses TRBV5-1 and TRBJ2-7; D remains unclear. The CDR3 contains 13 residues. Trimming pared 3 bases from V and 4 bases from J, leaving 11 bases between. Germline values: CDR1 SGHRS, CDR2 YFSETQ. The CDR3 is CASSSDRTYEQYF. The CDR3 DNA follows: TGCGCCAGCAGCTCGGACCGCACATACGAGCAGTACTTC.

This sequence joins TRBV5-1 and TRBJ2-5; TRBD2 agrees at 9 bases. Germline lookup yields CDR1 SGHRS and CDR2 YFSETQ. The V gene end was trimmed by 3 bases and the J gene end by 0 bases; junction bases not matched to a gene: 12. The CDR3 has 18 residues. The CDR3 DNA follows: TGCGCCAGCAGCTCCCCCGCCGGGACTAGCAGATACCAAGAGACCCAGTACTTC. Protein: CASSSPAGTSRYQETQYF.

The chain combines TRBV27 with TRBJ1-1; D is ambiguous. Germline V gives CDR1 MNHEY, CDR2 SMNVEV (reference sequence). V was pared by 4 bases and J by 11 bases, with 14 bases between. The CDR3 covers 12 residues. The CDR3 DNA sequence: TGTGCCAGCAGTTGGTCCGGTGGGGAGGCTTTCTTT. Translated, it gives CASSWSGGEAFF.

The rearrangement links TRBV19 to TRBJ2-7; 7 bases fit TRBD1. The CDR3 is 16 amino acids. V lost 3 bases, J lost 0 bases, and 8 bases stayed unmatched. CDR1 LNHDA and CDR2 SQIVND come from the germline V gene (reference sequence). The CDR3 DNA reads TGTGCCAGTAGTATTTACACAGGGGCCTTCTCCTACGAGCAGTACTTC. Protein sequence: CASSIYTGAFSYEQYF.

This clone was counted once. The gene calls are TRBV2 and TRBJ1-4; D gene ambiguous. CDR3 length: 15 amino acids. Trimming removed 5 bases from V and 0 bases from J, with 10 bases in between. Germline V gene data show CDR1 as SNHLY and CDR2 as FYNNEI. CDR3 residues: CASSSRPTTNEKLFF. In DNA, the CDR3 is TGTGCCAGCAGTTCACGACCCACAACTAATGAAAAACTGTTTTTT.

The chain couples TRBV2 to TRBJ1-3; the D is unclear. This CDR3 comprises 14 residues. V lost 4 bases and J lost 0, with 7 bases in between. The V gene's germline CDR1 is SNHLY and CDR2 FYNNEI. CDR3 amino acids: CASSGASSGNTIYF. The CDR3, as DNA: TGTGCCAGCAGTGGGGCCAGCTCTGGAAACACCATATATTTT.

This chain links TRBV5-1 with TRBJ2-7; no clear D. CDR1 and CDR2 (germline): SGHRS, YFSETQ. Trimming pared 0 bases from V and 3 bases from J, leaving 10 bases between. This CDR3 is 14 amino acids long. The CDR3 DNA is TGCGCCAGCAGCTTGGAGGGCGTGGACTACGAGCAGTACTTC. Protein product: CASSLEGVDYEQYF.

V and J are TRBV7-3 and TRBJ2-1, with a weak D call TRBD1 (5 bases). The CDR3 has 15 residues. Germline CDR1 and CDR2: SGHTA and FQGTGA. Between the trimmed V and J ends, which lost 5 bases and 7 bases, there was a span of 18 bases. CDR3 amino acids: CASSPRGAIPNEQFF. The CDR3 DNA sequence: TGTGCCAGCAGCCCTAGGGGTGCAATTCCTAATGAGCAGTTCTTC.

This chain joins TRBV6-6 and TRBJ1-5; D is perhaps TRBD1 (5 bases). V was shortened by 2 bases and J by 1 base, with 12 bases between the two germline ends. The CDR3 covers 16 residues. CDR1 is MNHNY, CDR2 SVGAGI, per germline (reference sequence). In nucleotides, the CDR3 is TGTGCCAGCAGTTACGGGACCGGGAAGAGCAATCAGCCCCAGCATTTT. Amino acids: CASSYGTGKSNQPQHF.

The V gene is TRBV5-4, the J gene TRBJ1-1; TRBD1 matches 10 bases. This CDR3 is 14 amino acids long. V shed 2 bases and J 5 bases; nucleotides not matched to a gene: 3. CDR1 and CDR2 from the germline V gene are SGHNT and YYREEE (reference sequence). CDR3 sequence: CASSFDRGPTEAFF. The CDR3 region has the DNA TGTGCCAGCAGCTTCGACAGGGGGCCGACTGAAGCTTTCTTT.

A word on this clone: A single base separates this from a much larger clone, so it may be a read error. The genes are TRBV7-9 and TRBJ2-2; no clear D gene. The CDR3 is made up of 12 amino acids. V was cut by 1 base and J by 5 bases, with 2 bases left in between. Germline loops: CDR1 SEHNR, CDR2 FQNEAQ (reference sequence). The CDR3 bases are TGTGCCAGCAGCTTAGGGACCGGGGAGCTGTTTTTT. This translates into CASSLGTGELFF.

The table lists this clone with a few counts. This sequence joins TRBV2 and TRBJ1-5, with D possibly matching TRBD1 (5 bases). Germline values: CDR1 SNHLY, CDR2 FYNNEI. The CDR3 is 13 amino acids. Trimming pared 7 bases from V and 4 bases from J, leaving 11 bases between. The CDR3 coding sequence is TGTGCCAGCACCATGACAGAGAATCAGCCCCAGCATTTT. It encodes CASTMTENQPQHF.

The rearrangement uses TRBV27 and TRBJ2-3, with D perhaps matching TRBD2 (5 bases). This CDR3 comprises 16 residues. The germline gives CDR1 MNHEY, CDR2 SMNVEV (reference sequence). V gave up 10 bases and J gave up 0 bases, with 20 bases separating them. The DNA for the CDR3 is TGTGCCACCTCAAGCCTGGGAGCGGATAGCACAGATACGCAGTATTTT. Translation: CATSSLGADSTDTQYF.

The chain couples TRBV30 to TRBJ2-7; TRBD2 agrees at 7 bases. The germline V gene encodes CDR1 GTSNPN and CDR2 SVGIG (reference sequence). The CDR3 spans 13 residues. The CDR3 DNA reads TGTGCTCAGAACCAGGGAGGGCCGAGCGAGCAGTACTTC. It specifies CAQNQGGPSEQYF.

This chain connects TRBV5-4 to TRBJ2-3; no reliable D call. The CDR3 contains 13 residues. V was pared by 2 bases and J by 1 base, with 5 bases between. CDR1 SGHNT and CDR2 YYREEE come from the germline V gene (reference sequence). The CDR3 reads CASSFQGTDTQYF. The DNA of the CDR3 is TGTGCCAGCAGCTTCCAGGGCACAGATACGCAGTATTTT.

The CDR3 protein is CASRSLRLAGESEQYF. The CDR3 DNA is TGTGCCAGCAGGTCTCTACGGTTAGCGGGAGAATCCGAGCAGTACTTC. The chain uses TRBV2 and TRBJ2-7, with 9 bases lining up with TRBD2. CDR1 is SNHLY, CDR2 FYNNEI, per germline. The CDR3 consists of 16 residues. Germline trimming cut 6 bases from V and 6 bases from J; bases unmatched to any gene: 15.

The gene calls are TRBV5-1 and TRBJ2-1; 7 bases are shared with TRBD2. Germline-derived CDR1 and CDR2 are SGHRS and YFSETQ. The CDR3 totals 17 residues. Trimming removed 2 bases from V and 4 bases from J; junction bases left unmatched: 12. CDR3: CASSFNQLTAGYNEQFF. Written as DNA, the CDR3 is TGCGCCAGCAGCTTTAACCAGCTAACAGCGGGATACAATGAGCAGTTCTTC.

The CDR3 loop reads CASSARRLVSYEQYF. The CDR3 bases are TGTGCCAGCAGCGCGAGGCGGCTAGTCTCCTACGAGCAGTACTTC. The rearrangement uses TRBV7-8 and TRBJ2-7; D ambiguous. The CDR3 has 15 amino acids. Looked up from germline, CDR1 is SGHVS and CDR2 is FQNEAQ. V was clipped by 5 bases and J by 0 bases, with 14 bases between them. Together with reference TRBV7-8 and TRBJ2-7, the CDR3 gives the full variable domain: GAGVSQSPRYKVAKRGQDVALRCDPISGHVSLFWYQQALGQGPEFLTYFQNEAQLDKSGLPSDRFFAERPEGSVSTLKIQRTQQEDSAVYLCASSARRLVSYEQYFGPGTRLTVT.

V and J are TRBV7-3 and TRBJ2-7, with 7 bases lining up with TRBD1. CDR1 and CDR2 from the germline V gene are SGHTA and FQGTGA. Unmatched junction bases numbered 11, after V lost 6 bases and J lost 3 bases. This CDR3 spans 15 amino acids. CDR3 bases: TGTGCCAGCAGTAAGATACAGGGGATTGACTACGAGCAGTACTTC. Its translation is CASSKIQGIDYEQYF.

In this sample, this clone turned up once. This chain uses TRBV11-2 with TRBJ2-2; D may be TRBD1 (6 bases). Germline-derived CDR1 and CDR2 are SGHAT and FQNNGV. Trimming pared 1 base from V and 7 bases from J, leaving 16 bases between. CDR3 length: 16 amino acids. The CDR3 loop is CASSLGLRGSGGELFF. Here the CDR3 DNA reads TGTGCCAGCAGCTTAGGCCTCAGGGGTTCTGGCGGGGAGCTGTTTTTT. Full variable domain (outside the CDR3, taken from reference TRBV11-2 and TRBJ2-2): EAGVAQSPRYKIIEKRQSVAFWCNPISGHATLYWYQQILGQGPKLLIQFQNNGVVDDSQLPKDRFSAERLKGVDSTLKIQPAKLEDSAVYLCASSLGLRGSGGELFFGEGSRLTVL.

The J gene is TRBJ2-5, the V gene TRBV11-2, with a possible D match to TRBD2 (6 bases). This CDR3 spans 14 amino acids. The V end lost 6 bases, the J end lost 1 base, and 12 bases lay between the germline ends. Germline V gives CDR1 SGHAT, CDR2 FQNNGV. CDR3 coding DNA: TGTGCCAGCAGTAGCGGAGCCTTCCAAGAGACCCAGTACTTC. This translates into CASSSGAFQETQYF.

The J gene is TRBJ2-2, the V gene TRBV7-2; D perhaps matches TRBD2 (5 bases). The V and J ends lost 4 bases and 7 bases respectively, with 16 bases between them. Germline assignment: CDR1 SGHTA and CDR2 FQGNSA. The CDR3 has 15 residues. CDR3: CASSSTRMGSGELFF. The CDR3 DNA is TGTGCCAGCAGCTCGACCCGGATGGGGAGCGGGGAGCTGTTTTTT.